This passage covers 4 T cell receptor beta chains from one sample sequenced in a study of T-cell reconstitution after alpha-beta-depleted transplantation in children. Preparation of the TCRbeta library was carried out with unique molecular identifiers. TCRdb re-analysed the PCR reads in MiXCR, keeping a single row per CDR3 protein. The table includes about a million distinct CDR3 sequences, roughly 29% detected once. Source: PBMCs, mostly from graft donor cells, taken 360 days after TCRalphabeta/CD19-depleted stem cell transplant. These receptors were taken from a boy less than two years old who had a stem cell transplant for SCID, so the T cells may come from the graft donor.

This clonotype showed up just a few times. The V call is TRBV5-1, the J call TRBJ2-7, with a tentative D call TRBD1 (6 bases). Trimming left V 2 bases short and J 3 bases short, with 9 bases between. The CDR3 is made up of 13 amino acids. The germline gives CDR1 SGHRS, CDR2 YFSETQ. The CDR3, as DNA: TGCGCCAGCAGCTTCCAGACAGGCTACGAGCAGTACTTC. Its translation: CASSFQTGYEQYF.

The CDR3 bases are TGTGCCAGCATCCTAGACAGGGGGCGGCACATTCAGTACTTC. Amino acids: CASILDRGRHIQYF. V gene TRBV2 combines with J gene TRBJ2-4, with TRBD1 matching 10 bases. CDR1 SNHLY and CDR2 FYNNEI come from the germline V gene. The CDR3 runs 14 residues. V trimming: 7 bases; J trimming: 8 bases; junction bases outside the gene matches: 8.

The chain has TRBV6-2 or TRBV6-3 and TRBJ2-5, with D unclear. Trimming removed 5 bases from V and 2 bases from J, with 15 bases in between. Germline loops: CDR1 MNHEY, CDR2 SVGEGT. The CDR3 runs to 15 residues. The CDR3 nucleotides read TGTGCCAGCAGTCTACCGGACCGGCTACAAGAGACCCAGTACTTC. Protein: CASSLPDRLQETQYF.

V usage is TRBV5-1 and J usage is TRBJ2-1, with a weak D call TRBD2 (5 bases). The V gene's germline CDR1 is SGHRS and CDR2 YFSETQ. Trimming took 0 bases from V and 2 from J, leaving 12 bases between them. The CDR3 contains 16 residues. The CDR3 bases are TGCGCCAGCAGCTTGGGGGCGGGTCCGCCCTACAATGAGCAGTTCTTC. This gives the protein CASSLGAGPPYNEQFF.